The rows below give T cell receptor beta chains drawn from one sample of a study of blood T cell repertoires in COVID-19. Method: immunoSEQ multiplex PCR; TCRdb's copy keeps in-frame clones and lacks some. The sample carries about 500,000 clones, about 89% recorded once. Sequencing was done on a sample of peripheral blood. The receptors here all came from a woman aged 45 to 65 with COVID-19, enrolled during active disease. Each CDR3 is given with its conserved first and last residue. D genes are given only for firm matches. Clone sizes are given selectively: once, few, many, or a class where the clone is expanded.

TRBV6-6,NA,NA,TRBJ2-5,TGTGCCAGCAGTCCAACAAGAAATACGCGGAGAGAGACCCAGTACTTC,CASSPTRNTRRETQYF
TRBV7-3,TRBD2,NA,TRBJ2-1,TGTGCCAGCAGCTTAACTAGCGGGGGTCACTCCTACAATGAGCAGTTCTTC,CASSLTSGGHSYNEQFF
TRBV5-8,NA,NA,TRBJ1-5,TGTGCCAGCAGCCCCGGTCGAACAGGGATGGGTCAGCCCCAGCATTTT,CASSPGRTGMGQPQHF
TRBV12-3/TRBV12-4,TRBD1,once,TRBJ1-3,TGTGCCAGCAGGGACAGGGGAAACACCATATATTTT,CASRDRGNTIYF
TRBV9,NA,once,TRBJ1-4,TGTGCCAGCAGCGTAAAGGGGGAAAAACTGTTTTTT,CASSVKGEKLFF
TRBV7-9,NA,NA,TRBJ2-4,TGTGCCAGCAGCTTGGGTGGAGGTAGGGCCAAAAACATTCAGTACTTC,CASSLGGGRAKNIQYF
TRBV13,NA,NA,TRBJ2-7,TGTGCCAGCAGCCCACCCTCCATGGCAAACGAGCAGTACTTC,CASSPPSMANEQYF
TRBV11-2,TRBD1,NA,TRBJ2-1,TGTGCCAGCAGCCCGCAACCCGGGACAGGGTCCAATGAGCAGTTCTTC,CASSPQPGTGSNEQFF
TRBV18,TRBD1,NA,TRBJ1-1,TGTGCCAGCTCATCGGGGACAGGGACAACGCCTTTCTTT,CASSSGTGTTPFF
TRBV6-2/TRBV6-3,TRBD2,NA,TRBJ2-2,TGTGCCAGCAGTGTCGGGGGGGCCTTTGGGGAGCTGTTTTTT,CASSVGGAFGELFF
TRBV7-9,TRBD2,NA,TRBJ2-6,TGTGCCAGCAGCCTAACTAGCGGGGGCTCCTTCTCTGGGGCCAACGTCCTGACTTTC,CASSLTSGGSFSGANVLTF
TRBV2,TRBD1,NA,TRBJ1-2,TGTGCCAGCAGTCCCAGGACAGGGGTTAAAATCGACTATGGCTACACCTTC,CASSPRTGVKIDYGYTF
TRBV19,NA,once,TRBJ1-4,TGTGCCAGTAGTAGTAGCGCGTATAATGAAAAACTGTTTTTT,CASSSSAYNEKLFF
TRBV6-5,NA,NA,TRBJ1-6,TGTGCCAGCAGTTACGCGGCGGCCGGAGGGTCACCCCTCCACTTT,CASSYAAAGGSPLHF
TRBV6-6,TRBD2,NA,TRBJ2-7,TGTGCCAGCAGTACCACCGGCGGGGGGCTGTACGAGCAGTACTTC,CASSTTGGGLYEQYF
TRBV19,NA,once,TRBJ1-3,TGTGCCAGTAGTGCCGATTCGGGGAACACCATATATTTT,CASSADSGNTIYF
TRBV7-8,TRBD1,NA,TRBJ1-2,TGTGCCAGCACCCCCCGGACAGGGTTTGGCTACACCTTC,CASTPRTGFGYTF
TRBV28,NA,NA,TRBJ1-1,TGTGCCAGCAGTTTAATAGAGATGAACACTGAAGCTTTCTTT,CASSLIEMNTEAFF
TRBV5-4,TRBD2,few,TRBJ2-7,TGTGCCAGCAGCTCCACCTACGGGACTAGCTACGAGCAGTACTTC,CASSSTYGTSYEQYF
TRBV5-1,TRBD1,NA,TRBJ2-1,TGCGCCAGCAGCTTGGGGGGGACAGGGTTCGATGAGCAGTTCTTC,CASSLGGTGFDEQFF
TRBV11-2,NA,NA,TRBJ1-4,TGTGCCAGCAACCGCGGGGCTCCTAATGAAAAACTGTTTTTT,CASNRGAPNEKLFF
TRBV5-4,NA,once,TRBJ1-6,TGTGCCAGCAGCTTGGAATGGACTGGTAATTCACCCCTCCACTTT,CASSLEWTGNSPLHF
TRBV24-1,NA,NA,TRBJ2-3,TGTGCCACCAGTGATCCACTAGTCCCTAGCACAGATACGCAGTATTTT,CATSDPLVPSTDTQYF
TRBV9,NA,NA,TRBJ2-7,TGTGCCAGCAGCGTAGGCGCCGGAGCCTACGAGCAGTACTTC,CASSVGAGAYEQYF
TRBV7-3,NA,NA,TRBJ1-1,TGTGCCAGCATGGTGTCCCACAGGGCCACTGAAGCTTTCTTT,CASMVSHRATEAFF
TRBV7-2,NA,few,TRBJ2-1,TGTGCCAGCAGCGCGGGGACTGTCAATGAGCAGTTCTTC,CASSAGTVNEQFF
TRBV4-1,NA,NA,TRBJ1-2,TGCGCCAGCAGCCACCGAAACCCTGCCTCAGCTAACTATGGCTACACCTTC,CASSHRNPASANYGYTF
TRBV5-5,TRBD1,NA,TRBJ2-2,TGTGCCAGCAGCCCGGGACAGTCGAACACCGGGGAGCTGTTTTTT,CASSPGQSNTGELFF
TRBV27,TRBD1,NA,TRBJ2-7,TGTGCCAGCAGTTTACAGGGGGTCCACGAGCAGTACTTC,CASSLQGVHEQYF
TRBV28,NA,NA,TRBJ2-2,TGTGCCAGCAGAGGGCCAACGGGACTCGGGGAGCTGTTTTTT,CASRGPTGLGELFF
TRBV4-1,TRBD1,once,TRBJ1-2,TGCGCCAGCAGCCAAGACCGGACAGGGTTGTATGGCTACACCTTC,CASSQDRTGLYGYTF
TRBV6-1,NA,NA,TRBJ2-4,TGTGCCAGCAGTGAACAACCCGGAGACATTCAGTACTTC,CASSEQPGDIQYF
TRBV24-1,NA,NA,TRBJ1-1,TGTGCCACCAGTGCCCCCCTACAGGGTGCAATGAACACTGAAGCTTTCTTT,CATSAPLQGAMNTEAFF
TRBV5-4,NA,NA,TRBJ2-3,TGTGCCAGCAGCCCCTTAGTGCGAGATACGCAGTATTTT,CASSPLVRDTQYF
TRBV15,NA,NA,TRBJ1-3,TGTGCCACCAGCAGGCGCGGGGCTGGAAACACCATATATTTT,CATSRRGAGNTIYF
TRBV10-1,NA,once,TRBJ1-2,TGCGCCAGCATTTTCAGGGGAGCTAACTATGGCTACACCTTC,CASIFRGANYGYTF
TRBV12-3/TRBV12-4,TRBD1,NA,TRBJ1-2,TGTGCCAGCAGGGGGACAGGGGGCGGCTACACCTTC,CASRGTGGGYTF
TRBV5-8,NA,NA,TRBJ2-5,TGTGCCAGCAGCTTGGGCTTACAGGGTGGTGAGACCCAGTACTTC,CASSLGLQGGETQYF
TRBV13,NA,NA,TRBJ1-5,TGTGCCAGCAGCTTGTCCCAGGGTGGGCAGCCCCAGCATTTT,CASSLSQGGQPQHF
TRBV29-1,TRBD1,NA,TRBJ1-2,TGCAGCGTTCCAACAGGGGCTCGGGGCTACACCTTC,CSVPTGARGYTF
TRBV6-5,NA,NA,TRBJ1-1,TGTGCCAGCAGTTCGGGTATCTACACTGAAGCTTTCTTT,CASSSGIYTEAFF
TRBV19,NA,once,TRBJ2-3,TGTGCCAGTACTCAGGGTTGGGCCACAGATACGCAGTATTTT,CASTQGWATDTQYF
TRBV4-2,NA,NA,TRBJ1-1,TGTGCCAGCAGCCAAGATAACAGGGTCACTGAAGCTTTCTTT,CASSQDNRVTEAFF
TRBV18,TRBD1,NA,TRBJ2-7,TGTGCCAGCTCACCAACCGGGACAGGGGGCCCCGAGCAGTACTTC,CASSPTGTGGPEQYF
TRBV4-1,TRBD2,NA,TRBJ2-2,TGCGCCAGCCGGGGGGGAGCGAACACCGGGGAGCTGTTTTTT,CASRGGANTGELFF
TRBV7-2,NA,once,TRBJ2-5,TGTGCCAGCAGCGGGGGGGCTATCGAGACCCAGTACTTC,CASSGGAIETQYF